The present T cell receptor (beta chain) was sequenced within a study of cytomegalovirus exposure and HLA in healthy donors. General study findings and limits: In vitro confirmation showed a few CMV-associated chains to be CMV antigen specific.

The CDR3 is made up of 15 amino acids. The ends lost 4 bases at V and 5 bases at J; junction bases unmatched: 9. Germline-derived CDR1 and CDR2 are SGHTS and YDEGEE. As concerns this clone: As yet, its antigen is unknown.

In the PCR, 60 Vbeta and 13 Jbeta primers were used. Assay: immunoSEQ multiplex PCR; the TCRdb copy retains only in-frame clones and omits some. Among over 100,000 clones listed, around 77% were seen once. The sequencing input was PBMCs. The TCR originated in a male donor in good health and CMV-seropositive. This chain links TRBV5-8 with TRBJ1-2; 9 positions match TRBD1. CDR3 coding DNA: TGTGCCAGCAGCCGAAGTCCGGGACAGGGATATGGCTACACCTTC. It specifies CASSRSPGQGYGYTF.